This T cell receptor (beta chain) is drawn from a study of blood T cells in healthy people across ages. As for the study in general: Per two T cells, template switching captured roughly one barcoded beta molecule.

The germline gives CDR1 DFQATT, CDR2 SNEGSKA (reference sequence). The length of the CDR3 is 17 residues. V lost 6 bases, J lost 0 bases, and 8 bases stayed unmatched. Primed by a sample-barcoded 5' primer and a J-beta primer mix, a second PCR proceeded for roughly 7 to 11 cycles. MiXCR, applied by TCRdb to the 5' RACE reads, yields one record per CDR3 protein. The table includes 780,000 or so distinct CDR3 sequences, 20% to 25% detected once. The sample also formed part of further work on T cells of mothers and their children. This second study notes: Several children and their three healthy Caucasian mothers were the donors. Relative to unrelated pairs, biologically related mother-child dyads exhibited marginally greater, non-significant overlap.

Sample: blood. This TCR was recovered from a boy aged 5 to 17 in good health. The chain uses TRBV20-1 and TRBJ2-5; 15 nucleotides line up with TRBD2. The CDR3 coding sequence is TGCAGTGCCGAGCGGACTAGCGGGAGGGGGTACCAAGAGACCCAGTACTTC. Its translation is CSAERTSGRGYQETQYF.